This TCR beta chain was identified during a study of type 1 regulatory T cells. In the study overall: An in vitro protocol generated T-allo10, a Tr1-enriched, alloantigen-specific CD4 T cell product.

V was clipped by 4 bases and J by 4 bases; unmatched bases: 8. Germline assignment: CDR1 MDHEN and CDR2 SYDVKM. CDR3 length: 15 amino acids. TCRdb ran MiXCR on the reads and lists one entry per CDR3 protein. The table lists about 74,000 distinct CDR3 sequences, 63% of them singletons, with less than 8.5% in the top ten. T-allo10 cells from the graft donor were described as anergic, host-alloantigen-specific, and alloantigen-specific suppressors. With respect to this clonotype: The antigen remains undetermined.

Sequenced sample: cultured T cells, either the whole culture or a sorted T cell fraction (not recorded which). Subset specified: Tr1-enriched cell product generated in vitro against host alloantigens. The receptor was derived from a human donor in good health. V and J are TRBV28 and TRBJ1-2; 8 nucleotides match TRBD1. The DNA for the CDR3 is TGTGCCAGCAGTTACCCCAGGGGGCACGGCTATGGCTACACCTTC. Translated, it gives CASSYPRGHGYGYTF.